This TCR beta chain was recovered during a study of regulatory T cells in long-lasting Graves disease. For TCR beta, libraries came from iRepertoire HTBI primers and Arm-PCR of CDR3 regions. TCRdb analysed the multiplex PCR reads with MiXCR anew, one entry per CDR3 protein. The sample holds some 370,000 distinct CDR3 sequences, 10% to 15% seen once. CDR1 SGDLS and CDR2 YYNGEE come from the germline V gene. V lost 4 bases, J lost 0 bases, and 11 bases lay in between. CDR3 length: 15 amino acids. Time point in this sample: newly diagnosed GD, antithyroid drugs for less than 3 months. After RNA was extracted from PBMCs, the TCR library was made from it. Study-wide results and limits: TRBV28, TRBJ1-2 and TRBJ2-5 were segments that persistent disease favored.

As regards this clonotype: Its antigen is not known.

The data were also submitted as part of a second study, on T cells in Graves' hyperthyroidism and ophthalmopathy. As that study records: Within blood appeared most thyroid clonotypes that had expanded above 0.001. Before onset, by a median of around 6.4 months, the model predicted ophthalmopathy.

This chain uses TRBV9 with TRBJ2-1, with a tentative D call TRBD2 (6 bases). The receptor comes from a woman aged 18-30 years with Graves disease. Sequencing used peripheral blood mononuclear cells (PBMCs), obtained at new diagnosis, from a patient treated with antithyroid drugs. The CDR3 loop is CASSIRDSSYNEQFF. Here the CDR3 DNA reads TGTGCCAGCAGCATTCGGGACTCCTCCTACAATGAGCAGTTCTTC.